Sequencing of this TCR beta chain was carried out in a study of T-cell reconstitution after alpha-beta-depleted transplantation in children. The study, taken as a whole, reports: Recipient T cells and thymic progenitors that survived were the source of the high TCRbeta diversity seen at day 60 in some patients. Newly produced T cells mostly accounted for T-cell counts and diversity one year post-transplant. Expanded graft clones, several hundred of them, were reportedly the source of alpha-beta T cells about two months after transplant.

This clonotype came up many times. The antigen is unknown. For TCRbeta, the library was prepared with unique molecular identifiers. MiXCR was run by TCRdb on the PCR reads, yielding one entry per CDR3 protein. The sample has about 260,000 distinct CDR3 sequences; 11% are singletons. With 2 bases clipped from V and 4 bases from J, the junction kept 4 bases outside the gene matches. This CDR3 is 14 amino acids long. Per germline, CDR1 DFQATT and CDR2 SNEGSKA (reference sequence). The sequences come from peripheral blood, collected 180 days after TCRalphabeta/CD19-depleted stem cell transplant. The sequence came from a male patient between 2 and 10 years old who had a stem cell transplant for chronic granulomatous disease, so the T cells may come from the graft donor. The chain joins TRBV20-1 to TRBJ2-7; 11 bases match TRBD2. The CDR3 DNA reads as TGCAGTGCTAGATTAATAGCGGGGGGGTACGAGCAGTACTTC. Encoded protein: CSARLIAGGYEQYF.